Below are 32 T cell receptor beta chains sequenced from a single sample in a study of cytomegalovirus exposure and HLA in healthy donors. PCR was performed using 60 Vbeta and 13 Jbeta primers. Clones were sequenced by immunoSEQ multiplex PCR, and TCRdb holds only the in-frame ones, with some missing. The sample holds some 160,000 clones, around a tenth seen once. The sequenced sample consisted of PBMCs. The receptor set was obtained from a male donor in good health and CMV-seronegative.

The gene calls are TRBV4-1 and TRBJ2-7, with TRBD2 as a possible D gene (6 bases). This CDR3 is built from 17 residues. Germline CDR1 and CDR2: MGHRA and YSYEKL. V was pared by 4 bases and J by 2 bases, with 21 bases between. The chain's CDR3 is CASSPTVSGFSTYEQYF. The CDR3 region has the DNA TGCGCCAGCAGCCCCACTGTCAGCGGGTTTAGCACCTACGAGCAGTACTTC.

This clone has only a few counts. J is TRBJ2-7 and V is TRBV5-1, with 8 bases lining up with TRBD1. The CDR3 is made up of 14 amino acids. Germline trimming cut 3 bases from V and 6 bases from J; bases unmatched to any gene: 8. Germline CDR1 and CDR2: SGHRS and YFSETQ. The CDR3 nucleotides read TGCGCCAGCAGCTCGGACAGGGTGTCGGCCGAGCAGTACTTC. It specifies CASSSDRVSAEQYF.

This clone was counted only a few times. Given the absence of the conserved phenylalanine or tryptophan at the CDR3 end, a read error is likely. V and J are TRBV7-9 and TRBJ1-1; unclear D gene. CDR1 and CDR2 from the germline V gene are SEHNR and FQNEAQ (reference sequence). The CDR3 spans 17 residues. The ends were cut back, 1 base at V and 0 bases at J, with 15 bases in the middle. The CDR3 here is CASSLGPGNRLNTEAFV. DNA for the CDR3: TGTGCCAGCAGCTTAGGCCCGGGAAACCGCTTGAACACTGAAGCTTTCGTT.

This clone turned up a few times. The CDR3 sequence: CASSLPLDSNSPLHF. Written as DNA, the CDR3 is TGTGCCAGCAGCTTGCCCCTGGACAGTAATTCACCCCTCCACTTT. This rearrangement joins TRBV7-9 to TRBJ1-6; possible D gene TRBD1, 6 bases. The CDR3 extends over 15 amino acids. Germline values: CDR1 SEHNR, CDR2 FQNEAQ (reference sequence). V was shortened by 3 bases and J by 6 bases, with 12 bases between the two germline ends.

The rearrangement links TRBV2 to TRBJ2-4; 7 bases map to TRBD1. The CDR3 contains 15 residues. The germline gives CDR1 SNHLY, CDR2 FYNNEI. V was clipped by 6 bases and J by 0 bases; unmatched bases: 5. The CDR3 loop is CASRGDSLAKNIQYF. The DNA for the CDR3 is TGTGCCAGCAGGGGGGACAGCCTAGCCAAAAACATTCAGTACTTC. Complete variable domain (other parts from reference TRBV2 and TRBJ2-4): EPEVTQTPSHQVTQMGQEVILRCVPISNHLYFYWYRQILGQKVEFLVSFYNNEISEKSEIFDDQFSVERPDGSNFTLKIRSTKLEDSAMYFCASRGDSLAKNIQYFGAGTRLSVL.

About this clone: The sample has other DNA sequences that encode this CDR3 too. J is TRBJ1-1 and V is TRBV11-2, with D maybe TRBD1 (5 bases). Germline CDR1 is SGHAT and CDR2 is FQNNGV. The length of the CDR3 is 13 residues. V was cut by 0 bases and J by 4 bases, with 6 bases left in between. The CDR3 region has the DNA TGTGCCAGCAGCTTAGAGGGGGGCACTGAAGCTTTCTTT. It yields the protein CASSLEGGTEAFF.

The chain couples TRBV6-5 to TRBJ2-7; D perhaps matches TRBD2 (6 bases). V was clipped by 0 bases and J by 3 bases, with 9 bases between them. The CDR3 consists of 14 residues. CDR1 MNHEY and CDR2 SVGAGI come from the germline V gene. Written as DNA, the CDR3 is TGTGCCAGCAGTTACTCGGAGGGAGTCTACGAGCAGTACTTC. Amino acid sequence: CASSYSEGVYEQYF.

This clone showed up just a few times. The rearrangement uses TRBV21-1 and TRBJ1-2. TRBV21-1 is tagged as a pseudogene. CDR3 length: 9 residues. This CDR3 reads CASSLPVFF. The CDR3 nucleotides are TGTGCCAGCAGCCTTCCCGTTTTCTTC.

CDR3 protein: CASSFGEGYEQYF. In nucleotides, the CDR3 is TGTGCCAGTTCGTTCGGGGAGGGCTACGAGCAGTACTTC. The chain recombines TRBV19 with TRBJ2-7; TRBD2 aligns across 7 bases. The germline V gene has CDR1 LNHDA and CDR2 SQIVND (reference sequence). The CDR3 consists of 13 residues. V lost 8 bases to trimming and J lost 3 bases; unmatched junction nucleotides: 7.

This clone showed up just a few times. This rearrangement joins TRBV7-2 to TRBJ2-3, with 14 bases fitting TRBD2. This CDR3 has 19 residues. Germline values: CDR1 SGHTA, CDR2 FQGNSA. V was clipped by 2 bases and J by 2 bases; unmatched bases: 9. Here the CDR3 DNA reads TGTGCCAGCAGCTTATCGATGCCGGGACTAGCGGGAGACACAGATACGCAGTATTTT. It is translated as CASSLSMPGLAGDTDTQYF.

J is TRBJ2-3 and V is TRBV13; possibly TRBD1 for D (5 bases). Looked up from germline, CDR1 is PRHDT and CDR2 is FYEKMQ (reference sequence). There are 16 residues in the CDR3. Trimming pared 0 bases from V and 4 bases from J, leaving 14 bases between. CDR3 DNA sequence: TGTGCCAGCAGCTTAGGTCGGGTCAGGGCGGCAGATACGCAGTATTTT. Its protein is CASSLGRVRAADTQYF.

In its sample, this clone was seen a few times. This chain uses TRBV18 with TRBJ2-1; perhaps TRBD1 as D (5 bases). The V end lost 0 bases, the J end lost 6 bases, and 15 bases lay between the germline ends. The CDR3 spans 16 residues. CDR1 and CDR2 (germline): KGHSH, LQKENI. The CDR3 here is CASSPPSGNARNEQFF. In DNA form, the CDR3 reads TGTGCCAGCTCACCACCTTCAGGGAATGCCCGCAATGAGCAGTTCTTC.

V usage is TRBV5-1 and J usage is TRBJ2-5; TRBD1 might be the D (5 bases). V lost 0 bases, J lost 1 base, and 7 bases lay in between. The CDR3 is 14 residues long. The germline V gene has CDR1 SGHRS and CDR2 YFSETQ. The CDR3 loop reads CASSLEGFQETQYF. The CDR3 DNA follows: TGCGCCAGCAGCTTGGAGGGGTTCCAAGAGACCCAGTACTTC. Variable domain in full (rest from reference TRBV5-1 and TRBJ2-5): KAGVTQTPRYLIKTRGQQVTLSCSPISGHRSVSWYQQTPGQGLQFLFEYFSETQRNKGNFPGRFSGRQFSNSRSEMNVSTLELGDSALYLCASSLEGFQETQYFGPGTRLLVL.

V and J are TRBV2 and TRBJ2-3, with TRBD1 as a possible D gene (6 bases). CDR3 size: 16 residues. Germline values: CDR1 SNHLY, CDR2 FYNNEI. V was shortened by 5 bases and J by 0 bases, with 15 bases between the two germline ends. This chain's CDR3 is CASSLTDRSSTDTQYF. CDR3 nucleotide sequence: TGTGCCAGCAGTCTCACGGACAGATCTAGCACAGATACGCAGTATTTT.

Only a few counts were recorded for this clone. This chain joins TRBV6-1 and TRBJ1-2, with unresolved D. Germline V gene data show CDR1 as MNHNS and CDR2 as SASEGT. V gave up 1 base and J gave up 4 bases, with 7 bases separating them. The CDR3 spans 13 residues. The CDR3 DNA reads TGTGCCAGCAGTGAAGGGCCCAGCTATGGCTACACCTTC. This codes for CASSEGPSYGYTF.

Remarks on this clone: A read error may account for a junction end that differs from germline. The V call is TRBV5-1, the J call TRBJ1-5; D not certain. The CDR3 runs 13 residues. Germline V gene sequence: CDR1 SGHRS, CDR2 YFSETQ. As DNA, the CDR3 is TGCGCCAGAAGCTTAGACTATGATCAGCCCCAGCATTTT. Translated, it gives CARSLDYDQPQHF.

This clone was seen only a few times. The gene calls are TRBV5-1 and TRBJ2-1; weak D call: TRBD2 (6 bases). Trimming removed 4 bases at V and 4 bases at J, with 21 bases between. The CDR3 has 17 residues. Germline V gives CDR1 SGHRS, CDR2 YFSETQ. The DNA of the CDR3 is TGCGCCAGCAGCAGACTTGGGGGGACCTCTCCGTACAATGAGCAGTTCTTC. Protein sequence: CASSRLGGTSPYNEQFF.

This clone appeared a few times. The chain joins TRBV7-9 to TRBJ1-4; D gene uncertain. With 5 bases removed from V and 7 bases from J, the gap between germline ends came to 14 bases. The CDR3 spans 14 residues. CDR1 SEHNR and CDR2 FQNEAQ come from the germline V gene (reference sequence). CDR3: CASSPYGEVEKLFF. In nucleotides, the CDR3 is TGTGCCAGCAGCCCCTACGGGGAAGTTGAAAAACTGTTTTTT.

This clone was found a few times. This chain uses TRBV28 with TRBJ2-7, with 7 bases identical to TRBD2. Germline values: CDR1 MDHEN, CDR2 SYDVKM. The CDR3 is 15 residues long. The ends lost 7 bases at V and 2 bases at J; junction bases unmatched: 11. The DNA of the CDR3 is TGTGCCAGCACCGTCGGCGGGGGAGGCCCCTACGAGCAGTACTTC. This sequence encodes CASTVGGGGPYEQYF.

The V call is TRBV27, the J call TRBJ1-4; D remains ambiguous. In germline, CDR1 is MNHEY, CDR2 SMNVEV (reference sequence). V shed 2 bases and J shed 7 bases, with 17 bases lying between them. The CDR3 length is 16 residues. CDR3 protein: CASSLGSGGIGEKLFF. Here the CDR3 DNA reads TGTGCCAGCAGTTTAGGAAGTGGCGGGATAGGTGAAAAACTGTTTTTT. The variable domain in full, with the rest retrieved from reference TRBV27 and TRBJ1-4, is EAQVTQNPRYLITVTGKKLTVTCSQNMNHEYMSWYRQDPGLGLRQIYYSMNVEVTDKGDVPEGYKVSRKEKRNFPLILESPSPNQTSLYFCASSLGSGGIGEKLFFGSGTQLSVL.

This clone has more than one count but fewer than ten. The chain recombines TRBV7-6 with TRBJ2-2; 7 bases fit TRBD1. This CDR3 contains 16 residues. Germline loops: CDR1 SGHVS, CDR2 FNYEAQ. The V segment lost 2 bases and the J segment 2 bases; nucleotides outside the gene matches: 5. The CDR3 DNA follows: TGTGCCAGCAGCTTACAGACAGGGAGCAACACCGGGGAGCTGTTTTTT. This gives the protein CASSLQTGSNTGELFF.

The V call is TRBV5-1, the J call TRBJ1-4, with TRBD1 identical over 9 bases. V shed 4 bases, J shed 1 base, and the junction held 2 bases outside the gene matches. CDR3 length: 15 amino acids. CDR1 and CDR2 from the germline V gene are SGHRS and YFSETQ. CDR3 in amino acids: CASSKTGGTNEKLFF. The CDR3 region has the DNA TGCGCCAGCAGCAAGACAGGGGGAACTAATGAAAAACTGTTTTTT.

The chain uses TRBV7-9 and TRBJ1-1; D is unclear. Trimming left V 1 base short and J 11 bases short, with 17 bases between. Germline V gene lookup returns CDR1 SEHNR and CDR2 FQNEAQ (reference sequence). This CDR3 has 14 amino acids. CDR3 protein: CASSLDAGGLGAFF. In DNA, the CDR3 is TGTGCCAGCAGCTTAGATGCGGGAGGGCTAGGGGCTTTCTTT.

The V and J genes are TRBV19 and TRBJ2-3, with D possibly matching TRBD2 (6 bases). The CDR3 runs to 12 residues. With 6 bases removed from V and 7 bases from J, the gap between germline ends came to 11 bases. The germline V gene encodes CDR1 LNHDA and CDR2 SQIVND (reference sequence). The CDR3 DNA follows: TGTGCCAGTAGCCTGGGCGGGAATACGCAGTATTTT. This codes for CASSLGGNTQYF.

This clone was seen a few times. The chain uses TRBV30 and TRBJ1-1; perhaps TRBD1 as D (5 bases). This CDR3 region has 13 residues. Germline V gene data show CDR1 as GTSNPN and CDR2 as SVGIG (reference sequence). V was trimmed by 0 bases and J by 6 bases, leaving 11 bases between them. The CDR3 reads CAWSVGGLAEAFF. CDR3 coding DNA: TGTGCCTGGAGTGTCGGGGGTTTGGCTGAAGCTTTCTTT.

This clone has more than one count but fewer than ten. The chain joins TRBV9 to TRBJ2-4; TRBD2 aligns across 8 bases. V was clipped by 3 bases and J by 10 bases; unmatched bases: 15. This CDR3 is 16 amino acids long. The germline V gene has CDR1 SGDLS and CDR2 YYNGEE. CDR3 amino acids: CASSATVGGADSIQYF. In DNA, the CDR3 is TGTGCCAGCAGCGCCACTGTCGGGGGGGCCGATTCAATTCAGTACTTC. Full variable domain (rest looked up from reference TRBV9 and TRBJ2-4): DSGVTQTPKHLITATGQRVTLRCSPRSGDLSVYWYQQSLDQGLQFLIQYYNGEERAKGNILERFSAQQFPDLHSELNLSSLELGDSALYFCASSATVGGADSIQYFGAGTRLSVL.

This clone was recorded a few times. The rearrangement links TRBV28 to TRBJ2-1; D perhaps matches TRBD2 (6 bases). Trimming stripped 5 bases from V and 12 bases from J, with 14 bases between. Germline V gives CDR1 MDHEN, CDR2 SYDVKM. The CDR3 is made up of 12 amino acids. CDR3 loop: CASSASRGRQFF. The CDR3 bases are TGTGCCAGCAGTGCGTCGCGGGGAAGGCAGTTCTTC.

This clone has more than one count but fewer than ten. The rearrangement joins TRBV15 to TRBJ2-3, with 10 nucleotides matching TRBD2. Germline CDR1 LNHNV, CDR2 YYDKDF (reference sequence). Losses at the gene ends were 5 bases for V and 10 bases for J; bases not matched to a gene: 9. The CDR3 length is 14 residues. CDR3: CATSGGASGSSQYF. CDR3 nucleotide sequence: TGTGCCACCAGCGGCGGGGCTAGCGGGAGTTCGCAGTATTTT.

V and J are TRBV19 and TRBJ1-1, with unresolved D. This CDR3 contains 13 residues. The germline gives CDR1 LNHDA, CDR2 SQIVND (reference sequence). V was cut by 3 bases and J by 4 bases, with 9 bases left in between. In DNA, the CDR3 is TGTGCCAGTAGTATCTGGAGTCTCACTGAAGCTTTCTTT. This translates into CASSIWSLTEAFF.

This clone has more than one count but fewer than ten. The chain uses TRBV2 and TRBJ1-6; maybe TRBD1 (6 bases). CDR3 length: 15 residues. Trimming stripped 10 bases from V and 9 bases from J, with 22 bases between. Germline lookup yields CDR1 SNHLY and CDR2 FYNNEI. The CDR3 spells CATQNRQVFGSPLHF. CDR3 nucleotides: TGTGCCACCCAAAACAGACAGGTTTTCGGTTCACCCCTCCACTTT.

This clone was counted only a few times. This rearrangement joins TRBV5-4 to TRBJ2-7; D is perhaps TRBD2 (7 bases). Germline CDR1 SGHNT, CDR2 YYREEE (reference sequence). The ends were cut back, 10 bases at V and 4 bases at J, with 24 bases in the middle. This CDR3 region has 15 residues. CDR3 protein: CAAGRGGAPSYEQYF. The CDR3 nucleotides read TGTGCCGCCGGGCGAGGGGGGGCGCCGTCTTACGAGCAGTACTTC.

This clone was found a few times. The gene calls are TRBV27 and TRBJ2-7; 8 bases line up with TRBD2. The J segment lost 4 bases and the V segment lost 4 bases, leaving 3 bases of the junction unmatched. CDR1 and CDR2 from the germline V gene are MNHEY and SMNVEV (reference sequence). The CDR3 is 13 residues long. CDR3 in amino acids: CASSYGLAYEQYF. The CDR3 nucleotides are TGTGCCAGCAGTTACGGACTAGCTTACGAGCAGTACTTC.